The T cell receptor (beta chain) under discussion was sequenced for a study of blood T cell repertoires in COVID-19. About the study: From the United States, Italy and Spain came samples of acute and convalescent COVID-19. PBMCs, B-cell-depleted T cells, or T cells were the source of the cDNA or gDNA that made up the material.

In the study's own analysis: Nucleated cell counts were estimated from reference gene primer amplification. Clones were read by immunoSEQ multiplex PCR, and TCRdb kept only the in-frame ones, dropping some. The D gene and trimming were derived from the DNA, and the V and J assignments and clone size from that table. The sample carries 45,000 to 50,000 clones, roughly 90% recorded once. This CDR3 comprises 14 residues. Per the germline V gene, CDR1 is MNHEY and CDR2 is SVGAGI. The V end was cut by 7 bases, the J end by 4 bases, with 15 bases between. This chain joins TRBV6-5 and TRBJ2-3, with D maybe TRBD2 (5 bases). The sequenced sample consisted of peripheral blood. This receptor was taken from a human donor in a cohort sampled during active COVID-19. CDR3 sequence (DNA): TGTGCCAGCATTCGAATGATCGGGGCAGATACGCAGTATTTT. It translates to CASIRMIGADTQYF.